This TCR beta chain was sequenced during a study of T-cell memory formation after mild COVID-19 (dated by TCRdb to the early 2020s). In the study overall: TCR sequence clusters from the two donors were found to be largely donor specific. Two young, previously healthy adult volunteers made up the cohort, one male and one female. T-cell clones expanding and contracting after mild COVID-19 in two donors were tracked by longitudinal TCRalpha and TCRbeta repertoire sequencing. General findings and caveats noted by the study authors: Some responding clones were found in pre-infection memory, which suggests that pre-existing cross-reactive memory T cells took part in the SARS-CoV-2 response. Whether the second-wave clones peaking on day 37 were SARS-CoV-2 specific was not confirmed. Only two mild cases were covered in the study, and larger cohorts including severe cases with pre-infection samples were considered necessary. Clones contracting from day 15 to 85 had balanced CD4/CD8 phenotypes, while a second wave expanding from day 15 to 37 was biased towards CD4+. Contracting CD4+ clones appeared mostly in the CM and EM memory subsets, whereas CD8+ clones were enriched in EMRA.

Sequencing relied on an Illumina NovaSeq 6000. Using 5'RACE with constant-segment primers, TCRalpha and TCRbeta cDNA libraries were constructed, with sample barcodes and unique molecular identifiers added in the process. RNA was extracted from every sample with Trizol reagent. Libraries were amplified in two PCR steps, with a second sample barcode and Illumina TruSeq adapters added in the second step. Sequencing of libraries was performed on an Illumina NovaSeq with 2 x 150 bp paired-end reads. In the paper's pipeline: With migec v1.2.7, reads were demultiplexed and then collapsed into UMI-guided consensus sequences. With mixcr v2.1.11, UMI consensuses were aligned to TRA and TRB V and J templates and assembled into clonotypes. A clonotype was counted as expanded or contracted only if both edgeR and NoisET called the change significant, with noise models trained on biological replicates. For edgeR calls, the cutoffs were a false discovery rate-adjusted p below 0.01 and a log2 fold-change threshold of 1. As an exploratory analysis of dynamics, max-normalized trajectories of the 1000 most abundant clonotypes were examined with PCA combined with hierarchical clustering. Separately sequenced CD4+ and CD8+ repertoires were used to assign the CD4 or CD8 phenotype of responding clones. The public reads were quality trimmed at Q25 with fastp and then assembled into clones with MiXCR by TCRdb, keeping productive beta chains. Records with the same CDR3 protein are collapsed into one entry carrying the most frequent genes and DNA. The V and J calls were determined by TCRdb, not by the authors. The sample table shows roughly 170,000 distinct CDR3 sequences, and around 18% are seen once. The ten most abundant clones make up roughly 3.9% of the sample.

This clonotype was seen at least ten times. Its antigen is still unknown. One base away there is no much larger clone; base qualities are not given. Ficoll-Paque density gradient centrifugation was the method used to isolate PBMCs. The sequenced material came from PBMCs or a T cell subset sorted from them (not recorded which). The TCR was taken from a man younger than 30 who had mild COVID-19 (a few samples of this study predate the infection). The sample titles of this study are shuffled in the database, so cell type and time point are left out; the donor was told from shared clones.

The CDR3 protein: CASSSGPGDEQFF. The nucleotide sequence is TGCGCCAGCAGCTCGGGGCCGGGGGATGAGCAGTTCTTC. The sequence links TRBV5-1 to TRBJ2-1; TRBD2 could be the D gene, as 6 bases match. The CDR3 runs 13 residues from the cysteine to the phenylalanine. Only the CDR3 part of the read is kept: 39 bases, read in frame from the first base. A distance of 12 bases separates the germline ends of V and J, which lose 3 bases and 8 bases respectively. The germline V gene sets CDR1 to SGHRS and CDR2 to YFSETQ.